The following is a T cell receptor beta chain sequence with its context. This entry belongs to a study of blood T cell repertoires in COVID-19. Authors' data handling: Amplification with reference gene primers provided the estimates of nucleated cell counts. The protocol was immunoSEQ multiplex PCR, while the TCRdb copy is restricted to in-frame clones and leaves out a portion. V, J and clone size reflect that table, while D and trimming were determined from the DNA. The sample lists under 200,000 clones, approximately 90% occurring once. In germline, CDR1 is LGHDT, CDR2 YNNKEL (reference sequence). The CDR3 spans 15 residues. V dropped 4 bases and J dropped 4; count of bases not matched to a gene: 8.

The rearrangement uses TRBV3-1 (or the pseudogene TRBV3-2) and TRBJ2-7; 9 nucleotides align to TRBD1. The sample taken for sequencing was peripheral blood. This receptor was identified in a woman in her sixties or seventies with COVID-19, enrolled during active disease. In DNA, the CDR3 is TGTGCCAGCAGCCGCGGGACAGGGAGGGGTTACGAGCAGTACTTC. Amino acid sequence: CASSRGTGRGYEQYF.